This T cell receptor beta chain was captured in a study of T-cell reconstitution after alpha-beta-depleted transplantation in children. Unique molecular identifiers tagged the TCRbeta library. MiXCR, run by TCRdb on the PCR reads, gives a single entry per CDR3 protein. This table has 450,000 to 500,000 distinct CDR3 sequences, approximately 12% appearing once. There are a few counts of this clonotype. Looked up from germline, CDR1 is SNHLY and CDR2 is FYNNEI. The germline V and J ends were trimmed by 7 bases and 4 bases, with 16 bases remaining between them. The CDR3 contains 14 residues. The genes are TRBV2 and TRBJ1-1; TRBD1 is a possible D gene (6 bases). This receptor was identified in a human donor who donated a stem cell graft to a child with combined immunodeficiency. The sample in question was PBMCs from the stem cell graft donor, obtained from the stem cell graft. The CDR3 bases are TGTGCCAGCACCCCAGGCAGGGGACGCACTGAAGCTTTCTTT. Translation gives CASTPGRGRTEAFF.